Listed below are T cell receptor beta chains from one sample, sequenced in a study of response to subunit inactivated influenza vaccine. TCRdb fed the RT-PCR reads into MiXCR, producing one record per CDR3 protein. Among approximately 530,000 distinct CDR3 sequences listed, less than 7.5% were seen once. The specimen comprised PBMCs from blood, sampled about 23 months after vaccination. These receptors originate from a man between 50 and 75 years old who received an inactivated influenza vaccine. CDR3s include the opening cysteine and the closing phenylalanine or tryptophan. The D gene is left open where the match is weak. Size is stated for part of the rows, as once, few or many counts, or as a class when the clone is expanded.

CDR3 DNA | CDR3 protein | clone size | V gene | D gene | J gene
TGTGCCAGCAGCTCGGGACACCTTGCGAACACCGGGGAGCTGTTTTTT | CASSSGHLANTGELFF | - | TRBV7-8 | - | TRBJ2-2
TGTGCCAGCAGTTTTACACTAGCGAGAGGCACCGGGGAGCTGTTTTTT | CASSFTLARGTGELFF | few | TRBV12-3/TRBV12-4 | TRBD2 | TRBJ2-2
TGTGCCAGCAGCTTAAATGGGGGACACAACAATCAGCCCCAGCATTTT | CASSLNGGHNNQPQHF | few | TRBV7-2 | - | TRBJ1-5
TGCAGTGCTAGAGGGCCCGGAACACCGGGCACTGAAGCTTTCTTT | CSARGPGTPGTEAFF | - | TRBV20-1 | - | TRBJ1-1
TGTGCCAGCAGTTACAGCAGGATCTACGAGCAGTACTTC | CASSYSRIYEQYF | many | TRBV6-5 | - | TRBJ2-7
TGTGCCAGCAGTGAACAGCAGAGATATGGCTACACCTTC | CASSEQQRYGYTF | - | TRBV6-1 | - | TRBJ1-2
TGTGCCAGCAGTTACTCTAATCCGGGACGGTCACCCCTCCACTTT | CASSYSNPGRSPLHF | many | TRBV6-2/TRBV6-3 | - | TRBJ1-6
TGTGCCAGCAGCGTATTCCCTAGCGGGTACCAAGAGACCCAGTACTTC | CASSVFPSGYQETQYF | many | TRBV7-9 | TRBD2 | TRBJ2-5
TGTGCCAGCAGTTCGGCTAGCGGGCAAGAGACCCAGTACTTC | CASSSASGQETQYF | few | TRBV6-5 | TRBD2 | TRBJ2-5
TGTGCCAGCACACAAGCTAGCGGGAGAACGTACTTC | CASTQASGRTYF | - | TRBV7-2 | TRBD2 | TRBJ2-7
TGTGCCAGCAAGCTAGCGGGAGGTAATGAGCAGTTCTTC | CASKLAGGNEQFF | many | TRBV28 | TRBD2 | TRBJ2-1
TGTGCCAGCAGTGAAATCGGAGAGGCTTACTATGGCTACACCTTC | CASSEIGEAYYGYTF | - | TRBV2 | - | TRBJ1-2
TGCAGCGTTGGTTGGCAGGGATCCTACGAGCAGTACTTC | CSVGWQGSYEQYF | many | TRBV29-1 | - | TRBJ2-7
TGTGCCAGCAGCTTAGCCAGCCGCACAGATACGCAGTATTTT | CASSLASRTDTQYF | - | TRBV7-8 | - | TRBJ2-3
TGTGCCAGCAAACGAGATATCTCCTCCTCCTACGAGCAGTACTTC | CASKRDISSSYEQYF | - | TRBV2 | - | TRBJ2-7
TGTGCCAGCAGCTTAGAACAGGGGAATGGAAAACTGTTTTTT | CASSLEQGNGKLFF | few | TRBV7-2 | TRBD1 | TRBJ1-4
TGTGCCAGCAGCCCGAGCCTTGGCGGGGGGGCCAGTTCCTACAATGAGCAGTTCTTC | CASSPSLGGGASSYNEQFF | many | TRBV7-6 | TRBD2 | TRBJ2-1
TGTGCCAGCAGTGAATCAGGTGGGGGGTACACTGAAGCTTTCTTT | CASSESGGGYTEAFF | - | TRBV25-1 | - | TRBJ1-1
TGTGCCAGTAGTAGCATCGGGACTAGCGGGCCCGTCGAGTACTTC | CASSSIGTSGPVEYF | many | TRBV19 | TRBD2 | TRBJ2-5
TGTGCCAGCAGCGACAGGGGGCAGGACGAGCAGTACTTC | CASSDRGQDEQYF | - | TRBV6-6 | TRBD1 | TRBJ2-7
TGCGCCAGCAGCCAAGGACTAGTCGGAGGCAACAATGAGCAGTTCTTC | CASSQGLVGGNNEQFF | many | TRBV4-3 | - | TRBJ2-1
TGTGCCAGCAGCCCCGCCCCTCTAACGGGGGGCCAAGAGACCCAGTACTTC | CASSPAPLTGGQETQYF | - | TRBV7-2 | TRBD2 | TRBJ2-5
TGCGCCAGCAGCTTCGATACAGGGCTCACTGAAGCTTTCTTT | CASSFDTGLTEAFF | few | TRBV5-1 | - | TRBJ1-1
TGTGCCAGCAGTCGCAGGGATAGCAATCAGCCCCAGCATTTT | CASSRRDSNQPQHF | - | TRBV12-3/TRBV12-4 | - | TRBJ1-5
TGCAGTGCTAGAGTATTAGCGGGGGGGTCCTACAATGAGCAGTTCTTC | CSARVLAGGSYNEQFF | many | TRBV20-1 | TRBD2 | TRBJ2-1
TGCAGTGCTAGACCAGGGTCCACCGGGGAGCTGTTTTTT | CSARPGSTGELFF | - | TRBV20-1 | - | TRBJ2-2
TGCAGCGTTGAAGAGTTAGGGGTGATGAACACTGAAGCTTTCTTT | CSVEELGVMNTEAFF | - | TRBV29-1 | - | TRBJ1-1
TGCGCCAGCAGCCTTAGTTCCTATTCCTACGAGCAGTACTTC | CASSLSSYSYEQYF | many | TRBV4-3 | - | TRBJ2-7
TGTGCCATCGGTAACGGGGACCCCTTCCAACAAGAGACCCAGTACTTC | CAIGNGDPFQQETQYF | many | TRBV10-3 | - | TRBJ2-5
TGTGCCAGCAGTGCGTACAGGAACACTGAAGCTTTCTTT | CASSAYRNTEAFF | - | TRBV2 | - | TRBJ1-1
TGTGCCAGCAGTAGGATCGACAGTGTGGCACAAGAGACCCAGTACTTC | CASSRIDSVAQETQYF | many | TRBV28 | - | TRBJ2-5
TGTGCCATCAGGGACAACAACCAAGAGACCCAGTACTTC | CAIRDNNQETQYF | - | TRBV10-3 | - | TRBJ2-5
TGTGCCATCAGTTTCGGCAGTTTAAATTCACCCCTCCACTTT | CAISFGSLNSPLHF | many | TRBV10-3 | - | TRBJ1-6
TGTGCCACCAGCAGAGATCCCCCAAGGACAGGGAGAGATCAGCCCCAGCATTTT | CATSRDPPRTGRDQPQHF | - | TRBV15 | TRBD1 | TRBJ1-5
TGTGCCAGCAGTGGTGCGGCGGGAGGGCGAGAGCAGTACTTC | CASSGAAGGREQYF | - | TRBV7-2 | TRBD2 | TRBJ2-7
TGCAGTGCTAGGGGATTTAAACTAGCGGCCTCCTACGAGCAGTACTTC | CSARGFKLAASYEQYF | many | TRBV20-1 | TRBD2 | TRBJ2-7
TGTGCCAGCAGCTTAGAGGCGGGAGGGAATGAGCAGTTCTTC | CASSLEAGGNEQFF | many | TRBV7-7 | TRBD2 | TRBJ2-1
TGTGCCAGCAGTGTCACCGGGGAGCTGTTTTTT | CASSVTGELFF | many | TRBV12-3/TRBV12-4 | - | TRBJ2-2
TGCGCCAGCAGCCTCCGGGACTTTCTCGCCTCAACTAATGAAAAACTGTTTTTT | CASSLRDFLASTNEKLFF | few | TRBV4-1 | - | TRBJ1-4
TGTGGATGGGGGACTAGCGGGAGGATTGACGAGCAGTACTTC | CGWGTSGRIDEQYF | - | TRBV28 | TRBD2 | TRBJ2-7
TGTGCCAGCAGCCAAGGCGGACAGGTCTTTGGGGCCAACGTCCTGACTTTC | CASSQGGQVFGANVLTF | once | TRBV4-2 | TRBD1 | TRBJ2-6
TGCGCCAGCAGCTTCCCGAACACAGATACGCAGTATTTT | CASSFPNTDTQYF | few | TRBV5-1 | - | TRBJ2-3
TGTGCCACCAGTGACCGGGGGGCGCGTACTGAAGCTTTCTTT | CATSDRGARTEAFF | few | TRBV24-1 | - | TRBJ1-1
TGCAGTGCTAGACCGCCCGGGGCAGGAGAAAAACTGTTTTTT | CSARPPGAGEKLFF | - | TRBV20-1 | - | TRBJ1-4
TGCAGTGCTAGGGGACTAGCGGGGATAAGCTCCTACAATGAGCAGTTCTTC | CSARGLAGISSYNEQFF | - | TRBV20-1 | TRBD2 | TRBJ2-1
TGTGCCAGCAGCGTAGCAAGCGGGAGTATTGATGAGCAGTTCTTC | CASSVASGSIDEQFF | - | TRBV9 | TRBD2 | TRBJ2-1
TGCGCCAGCACCTTGACAAACAGGGGCGCTGAAGCTTTCTTT | CASTLTNRGAEAFF | many | TRBV5-1 | TRBD1 | TRBJ1-1
TGTACCAGCAGCAGCAACCTAGCGGGGGCCTCCGGTGGCACAGATACGCAGTATTTT | CTSSSNLAGASGGTDTQYF | - | TRBV3-1 | TRBD2 | TRBJ2-3